A selection of T cell receptor beta chains follows, all from one sample in a study of blood T cell repertoires in COVID-19. TCRdb keeps only in-frame clones here, not all; method: immunoSEQ multiplex PCR. The sample holds about 58,000 clones, roughly 89% seen once. The sequenced material came from peripheral blood. The receptors stem from a man aged 55 to 70 with active COVID-19. Each CDR3 is given with its conserved first and last residue. Fields, in order: V gene, D gene, J gene, clone size, CDR3 DNA, CDR3 protein. A D gene is named only where the DNA matches it firmly. Only some rows state a clone size, as once, few, many or a class for expanded clones.

TRBV29-1,TRBD1,TRBJ1-1,-,TGCAGCGTTCGGACAGGGCCTAACACTGAAGCTTTCTTT,CSVRTGPNTEAFF
TRBV5-1,TRBD1,TRBJ2-5,-,TGCGCCAGCAGCCCGGGACAGGTCCAAGAGACCCAGTACTTC,CASSPGQVQETQYF
TRBV7-9,TRBD2,TRBJ2-1,-,TGTGCCAGCAGCCCGGGGGGACTAGTTGGTGAGCAGTTCTTC,CASSPGGLVGEQFF
TRBV28,TRBD1,TRBJ1-1,-,TGTGCCACCGGACAGGGGAACACTGAAGCTTTCTTT,CATGQGNTEAFF
TRBV5-1,TRBD1,TRBJ1-1,-,TGCGCCAGCAGCTTGACCGGGACAGGGAACACTGAAGCTTTCTTT,CASSLTGTGNTEAFF
TRBV13,-,TRBJ2-7,-,TGTGCCAGCAGCCCCTCGGACAGCCACGAGCAGTACTTC,CASSPSDSHEQYF
TRBV9,TRBD2,TRBJ2-2,few,TGTGCCAGCAGCGTAGGGGCGGGAGTAGGCACCGGGGAGCTGTTTTTT,CASSVGAGVGTGELFF
TRBV18,-,TRBJ2-3,-,TGTGCCAGCTCACCATTACCCACTAAAATTATCACAGATACGCAGTATTTT,CASSPLPTKIITDTQYF
TRBV9,TRBD1,TRBJ2-5,-,TGTGCCAGCTCCAGGCAAGGGGGCGCGTGGGAGACCCAGTACTTC,CASSRQGGAWETQYF
TRBV6-2/TRBV6-3,-,TRBJ2-3,-,TGTGCCAGCAGTTCCTCCAAGGTTCTCGGGATCACAGATACGCAGTATTTT,CASSSSKVLGITDTQYF
TRBV7-2,-,TRBJ2-1,-,TGTGCCAGCAGCGAGGCGGCGGGTATCGCCTACAATGAGCAGTTCTTC,CASSEAAGIAYNEQFF
TRBV7-2,-,TRBJ2-3,once,TGTGCCAGCAGCCTTCCTAGAGATACGCAGTATTTT,CASSLPRDTQYF
TRBV12-3/TRBV12-4,-,TRBJ1-4,-,TGTGCCAGCAGCCCGGGGGGGAATGAAAAACTGTTTTTT,CASSPGGNEKLFF
TRBV7-2,TRBD1,TRBJ1-3,-,TGTGCCAGCAGTTTACAGGGGTTGGGAAACACCATATATTTT,CASSLQGLGNTIYF
TRBV20-1,TRBD2,TRBJ2-7,once,TGCAGTGGACTAGCGGCCTACGAGCAGTACTTC,CSGLAAYEQYF
TRBV5-4,TRBD2,TRBJ2-7,-,TGTGCCAGCAGCACTAGCGGGAGGTACCTCTACGAGCAGTACTTC,CASSTSGRYLYEQYF
TRBV7-7,TRBD1,TRBJ2-7,-,TGTGCTAGCTCGAGGACAGGGGTCGAAGAGCAGTACTTC,CASSRTGVEEQYF